One T cell receptor beta chain is described in this entry. Its antigen is undetermined. These data are taken from a study of cytomegalovirus exposure and HLA in healthy donors. Notes on the study in general: After further analysis at a later stage, 16,951 TCR beta sequences were associated with HLA alleles at 0.05 false discovery rate. V segments that were indistinguishable, TRBV6-2 and TRBV6-3 among them, were omitted from analysis. A prior analysis recorded that most TCR beta V segments were productive about 90% or about 30% of the time.

Trimming left V 8 bases short and J 7 bases short, with 21 bases between. CDR1 and CDR2 (germline): SNHLY, FYNNEI. This CDR3 region has 15 residues. The PCR made use of 60 Vbeta and 13 Jbeta primers. Clones were sequenced by immunoSEQ multiplex PCR, and TCRdb holds only the in-frame ones, with some missing. The sample records about 150,000 clones, around 67% being singletons. The chain combines TRBV2 with TRBJ2-1, with D possibly being TRBD2 (6 bases). Input material: PBMCs. The source of this sequence is a woman in her late teens or twenties in good health and CMV-seronegative. The DNA for the CDR3 is TGTGCCAGCGTCCGTGAGACAGCGGGTAGTAATGAGCAGTTCTTC. This codes for CASVRETAGSNEQFF.